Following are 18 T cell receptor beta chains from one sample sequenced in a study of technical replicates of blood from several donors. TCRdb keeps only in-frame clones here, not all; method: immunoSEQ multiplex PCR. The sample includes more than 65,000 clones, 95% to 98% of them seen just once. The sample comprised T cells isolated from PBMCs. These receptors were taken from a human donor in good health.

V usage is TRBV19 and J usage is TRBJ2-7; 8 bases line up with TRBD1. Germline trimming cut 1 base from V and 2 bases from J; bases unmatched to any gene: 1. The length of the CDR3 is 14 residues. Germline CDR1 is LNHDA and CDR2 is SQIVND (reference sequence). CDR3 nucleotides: TGTGCCAGTAGTATAGTGGACAGGGCCTACGAGCAGTACTTC. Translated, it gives CASSIVDRAYEQYF.

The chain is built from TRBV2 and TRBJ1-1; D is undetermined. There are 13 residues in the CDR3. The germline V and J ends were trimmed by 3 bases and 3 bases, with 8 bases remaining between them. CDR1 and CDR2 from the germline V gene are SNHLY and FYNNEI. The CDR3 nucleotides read TGTGCCAGCAGTGAGGGGAGGGACACTGAAGCTTTCTTT. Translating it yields CASSEGRDTEAFF.

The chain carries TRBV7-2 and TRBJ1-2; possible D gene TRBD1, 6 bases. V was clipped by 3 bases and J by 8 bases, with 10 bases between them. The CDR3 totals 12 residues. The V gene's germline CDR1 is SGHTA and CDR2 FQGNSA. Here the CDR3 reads CASSLAGEGYTF. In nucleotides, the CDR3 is TGTGCCAGCAGCTTGGCAGGGGAAGGCTACACCTTC.

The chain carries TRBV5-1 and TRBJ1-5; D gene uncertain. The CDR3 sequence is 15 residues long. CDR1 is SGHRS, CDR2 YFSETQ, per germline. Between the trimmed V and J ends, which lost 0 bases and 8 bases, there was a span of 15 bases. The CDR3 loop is CASSLVTEREEPQHF. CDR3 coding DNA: TGCGCCAGCAGCTTGGTGACGGAGCGGGAGGAGCCCCAGCATTTT.

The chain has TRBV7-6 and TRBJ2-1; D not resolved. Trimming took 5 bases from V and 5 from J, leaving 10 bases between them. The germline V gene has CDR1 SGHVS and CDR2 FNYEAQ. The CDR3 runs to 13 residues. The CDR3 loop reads CASSNTANNEQFF. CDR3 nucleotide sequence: TGTGCCAGCAGCAATACAGCCAACAATGAGCAGTTCTTC. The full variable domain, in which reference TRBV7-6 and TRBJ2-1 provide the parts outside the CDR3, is GAGVSQSPRYKVTKRGQDVALRCDPISGHVSLYWYRQALGQGPEFLTYFNYEAQQDKSGLPNDRFSAERPEGSISTLTIQRTEQRDSAMYRCASSNTANNEQFFGPGTRLTVL.

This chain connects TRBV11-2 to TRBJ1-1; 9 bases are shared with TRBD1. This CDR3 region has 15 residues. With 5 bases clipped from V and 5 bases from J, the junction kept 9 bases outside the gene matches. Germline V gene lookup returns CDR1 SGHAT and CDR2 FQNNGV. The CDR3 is CASSPYRGQGTEAFF. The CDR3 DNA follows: TGTGCCAGCAGCCCATACAGGGGGCAGGGGACTGAAGCTTTCTTT.

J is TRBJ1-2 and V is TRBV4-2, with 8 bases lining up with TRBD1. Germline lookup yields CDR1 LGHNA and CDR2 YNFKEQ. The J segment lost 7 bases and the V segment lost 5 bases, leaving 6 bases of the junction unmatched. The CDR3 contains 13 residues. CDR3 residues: CASSSDRVVGYTF. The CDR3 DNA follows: TGTGCCAGCAGCTCGGACAGGGTAGTTGGCTACACCTTC.

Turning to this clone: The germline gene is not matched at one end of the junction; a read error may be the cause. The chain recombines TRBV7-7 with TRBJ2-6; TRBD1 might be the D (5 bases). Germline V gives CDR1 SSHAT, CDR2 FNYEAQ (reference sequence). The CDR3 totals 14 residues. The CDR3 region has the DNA TGTGCTAGCAGCTCAGGGTCAGGGGCCAACGTCCTGACTTTC. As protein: CASSSGSGANVLTF. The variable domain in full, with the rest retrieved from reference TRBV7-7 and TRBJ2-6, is GAGVSQSPRYKVTKRGQDVTLRCDPISSHATLYWYQQALGQGPEFLTYFNYEAQPDKSGLPSDRFSAERPEGSISTLTIQRTEQRDSAMYRCASSSGSGANVLTFGAGSRLTVL.

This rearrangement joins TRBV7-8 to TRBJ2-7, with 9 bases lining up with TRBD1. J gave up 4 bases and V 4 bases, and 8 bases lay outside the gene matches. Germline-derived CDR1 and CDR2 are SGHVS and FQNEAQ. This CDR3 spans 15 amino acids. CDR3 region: CASSSRDREQYEQYF. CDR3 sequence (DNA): TGTGCCAGCAGCTCTCGGGACAGGGAGCAATACGAGCAGTACTTC.

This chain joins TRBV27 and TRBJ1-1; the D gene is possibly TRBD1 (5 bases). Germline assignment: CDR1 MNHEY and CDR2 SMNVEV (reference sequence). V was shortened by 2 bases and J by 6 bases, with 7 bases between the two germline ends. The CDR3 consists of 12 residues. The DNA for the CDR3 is TGTGCCAGCAGTTTAAAAGGGGCTGAAGCTTTCTTT. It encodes CASSLKGAEAFF.

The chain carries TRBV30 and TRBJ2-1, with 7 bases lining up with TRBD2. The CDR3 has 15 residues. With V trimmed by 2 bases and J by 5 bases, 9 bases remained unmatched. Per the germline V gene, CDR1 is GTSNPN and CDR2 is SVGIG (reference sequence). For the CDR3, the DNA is TGTGCCTGGAGTACCAATCCGGGACTAAACAATGAGCAGTTCTTC. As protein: CAWSTNPGLNNEQFF.

For the CDR3, the DNA is TGTGCCAGCAGCGTAGAGAGCCGTTCTGAGCAGTACTTC. Its protein product is CASSVESRSEQYF. The chain carries TRBV9 and TRBJ2-7; D unclear. The germline V gene has CDR1 SGDLS and CDR2 YYNGEE. CDR3 length equals 13 residues. V gave up 0 bases and J gave up 7 bases, with 11 bases separating them.

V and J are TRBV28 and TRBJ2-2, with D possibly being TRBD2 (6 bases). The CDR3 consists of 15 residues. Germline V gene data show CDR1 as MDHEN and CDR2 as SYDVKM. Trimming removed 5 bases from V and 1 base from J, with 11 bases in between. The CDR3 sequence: CASSLWRENTGELFF. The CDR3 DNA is TGTGCCAGCAGTCTCTGGCGGGAGAACACCGGGGAGCTGTTTTTT.

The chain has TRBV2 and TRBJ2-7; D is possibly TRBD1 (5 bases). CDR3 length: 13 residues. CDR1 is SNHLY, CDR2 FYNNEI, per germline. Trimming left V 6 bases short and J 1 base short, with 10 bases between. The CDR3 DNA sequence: TGTGCCAGCAGATCCAGACAGTCCTACGAGCAGTACTTC. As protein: CASRSRQSYEQYF. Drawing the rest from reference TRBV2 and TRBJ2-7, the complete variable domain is EPEVTQTPSHQVTQMGQEVILRCVPISNHLYFYWYRQILGQKVEFLVSFYNNEISEKSEIFDDQFSVERPDGSNFTLKIRSTKLEDSAMYFCASRSRQSYEQYFGPGTRLTVT.

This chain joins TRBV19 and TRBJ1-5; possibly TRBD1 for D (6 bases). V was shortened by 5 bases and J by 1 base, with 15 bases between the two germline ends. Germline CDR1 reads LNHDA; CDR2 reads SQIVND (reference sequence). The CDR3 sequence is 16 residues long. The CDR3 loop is CASSSQLGASNQPQHF. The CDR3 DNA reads TGTGCCAGTAGTTCACAGTTGGGGGCCAGCAATCAGCCCCAGCATTTT.

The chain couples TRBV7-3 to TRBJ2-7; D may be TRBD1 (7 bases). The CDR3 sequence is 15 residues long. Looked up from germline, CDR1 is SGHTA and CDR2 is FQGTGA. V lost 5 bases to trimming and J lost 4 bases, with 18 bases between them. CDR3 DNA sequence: TGTGCCAGCAGCCCCTACCAGGGGGGCGGTTACGAGCAGTACTTC. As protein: CASSPYQGGGYEQYF.

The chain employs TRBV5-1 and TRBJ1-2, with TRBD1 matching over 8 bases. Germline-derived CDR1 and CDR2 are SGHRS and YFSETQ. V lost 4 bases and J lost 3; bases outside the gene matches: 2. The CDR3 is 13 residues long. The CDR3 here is CASSGQGYYGYTF. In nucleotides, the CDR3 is TGCGCCAGCAGCGGACAGGGTTACTATGGCTACACCTTC.

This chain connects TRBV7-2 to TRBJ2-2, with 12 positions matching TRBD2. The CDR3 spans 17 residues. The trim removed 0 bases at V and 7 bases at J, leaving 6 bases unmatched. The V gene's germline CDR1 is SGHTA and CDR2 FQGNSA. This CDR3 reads CASSLAVLAGGGGELFF. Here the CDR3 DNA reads TGTGCCAGCAGCTTAGCTGTACTAGCGGGAGGAGGCGGGGAGCTGTTTTTT.